The clone carrying this T cell receptor beta chain occurred many times. Researchers took RNA transcripts and amplified the TCR beta CDR3 regions from them. RT-PCR in the first round (using the HTBI primer set) targeted the TCR CDR3. A single record per CDR3 protein comes from TCRdb applying MiXCR to the multiplex PCR reads. The data show hundreds of thousands of distinct CDR3 sequences, around 15% seen once. This entry belongs to a study of T cells in Graves' hyperthyroidism and ophthalmopathy. Germline V gene sequence: CDR1 SGHRS, CDR2 YFSETQ. CDR3 length: 17 residues. The ends lost 2 bases at V and 7 bases at J; junction bases unmatched: 12. Clinical symptoms, serum thyroxine, TRAb, thyroid ultrasound and orbital computed tomography informed diagnoses.

Sequencing input: blood. The sequence was obtained from a woman aged 18-35 years with Graves' hyperthyroidism. This sequence joins TRBV5-1 and TRBJ2-1, with 10 bases matching TRBD2. CDR3 coding DNA: TGCGCCAGCAGCTTCTCTCTAGCGGGAGCTGGGGGAAATGAGCAGTTCTTC. As protein: CASSFSLAGAGGNEQFF.